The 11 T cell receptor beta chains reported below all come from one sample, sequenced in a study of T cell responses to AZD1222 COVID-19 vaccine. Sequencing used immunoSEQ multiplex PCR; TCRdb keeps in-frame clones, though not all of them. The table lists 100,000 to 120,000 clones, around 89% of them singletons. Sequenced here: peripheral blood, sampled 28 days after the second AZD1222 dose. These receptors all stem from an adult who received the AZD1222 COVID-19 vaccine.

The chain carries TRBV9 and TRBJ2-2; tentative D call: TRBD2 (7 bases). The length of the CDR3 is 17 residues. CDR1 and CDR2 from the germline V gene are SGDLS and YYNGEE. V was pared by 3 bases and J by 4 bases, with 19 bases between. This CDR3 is CASSATQGLWGTGELFF. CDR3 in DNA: TGTGCCAGCAGCGCTACACAGGGACTATGGGGCACCGGGGAGCTGTTTTTT.

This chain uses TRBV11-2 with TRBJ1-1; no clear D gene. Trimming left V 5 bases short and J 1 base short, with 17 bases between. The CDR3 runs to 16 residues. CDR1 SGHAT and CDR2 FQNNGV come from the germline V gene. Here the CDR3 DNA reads TGTGCCAGCAGCCGACCTTTTCGGCAGACGAACACTGAAGCTTTCTTT. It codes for CASSRPFRQTNTEAFF.

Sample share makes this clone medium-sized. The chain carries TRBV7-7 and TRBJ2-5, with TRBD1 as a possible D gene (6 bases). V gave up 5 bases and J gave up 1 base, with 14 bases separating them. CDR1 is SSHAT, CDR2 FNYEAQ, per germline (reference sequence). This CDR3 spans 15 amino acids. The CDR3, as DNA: TGTGCCAGCAGCCAACAGAAGGGGGTCCAAGAGACCCAGTACTTC. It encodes CASSQQKGVQETQYF. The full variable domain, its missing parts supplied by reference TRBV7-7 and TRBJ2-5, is GAGVSQSPRYKVTKRGQDVTLRCDPISSHATLYWYQQALGQGPEFLTYFNYEAQPDKSGLPSDRFSAERPEGSISTLTIQRTEQRDSAMYRCASSQQKGVQETQYFGPGTRLLVL.

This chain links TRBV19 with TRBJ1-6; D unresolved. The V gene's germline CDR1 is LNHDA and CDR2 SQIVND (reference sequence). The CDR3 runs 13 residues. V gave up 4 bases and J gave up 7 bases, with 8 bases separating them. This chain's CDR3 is CASSTTDNSPLHF. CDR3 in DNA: TGTGCCAGTAGTACCACGGACAATTCACCCCTCCACTTT.

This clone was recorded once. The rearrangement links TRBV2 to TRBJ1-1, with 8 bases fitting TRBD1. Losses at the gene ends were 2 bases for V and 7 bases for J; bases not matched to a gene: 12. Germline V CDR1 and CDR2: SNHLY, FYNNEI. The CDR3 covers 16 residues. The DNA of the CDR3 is TGTGCCAGCAGTGAATACGGCCCCGGACAGGGCAGTGAAGCTTTCTTT. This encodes CASSEYGPGQGSEAFF.

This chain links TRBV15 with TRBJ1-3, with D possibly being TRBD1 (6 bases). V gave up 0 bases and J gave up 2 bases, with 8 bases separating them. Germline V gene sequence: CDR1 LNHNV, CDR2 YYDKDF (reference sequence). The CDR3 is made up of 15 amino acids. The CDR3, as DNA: TGTGCCACCAGCAGAGATTCAGGGGCTGGAAACACCATATATTTT. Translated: CATSRDSGAGNTIYF.

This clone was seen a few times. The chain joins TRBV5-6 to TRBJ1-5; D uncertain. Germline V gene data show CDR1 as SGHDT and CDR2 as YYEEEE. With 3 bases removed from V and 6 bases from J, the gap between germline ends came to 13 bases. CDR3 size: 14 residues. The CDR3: CASSSTDGSQPQHF. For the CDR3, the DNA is TGTGCCAGCAGCTCGACGGACGGGAGTCAGCCCCAGCATTTT.

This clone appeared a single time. CDR3 sequence: CASSTLWTQYF. The DNA of the CDR3 is TGTGCCAGCAGTACCTTGTGGACCCAGTACTTC. The V gene is TRBV12-3 or TRBV12-4, the J gene TRBJ2-5; no reliable D call. V lost 5 bases and J lost 7, with 8 bases in between. The length of the CDR3 is 11 residues.

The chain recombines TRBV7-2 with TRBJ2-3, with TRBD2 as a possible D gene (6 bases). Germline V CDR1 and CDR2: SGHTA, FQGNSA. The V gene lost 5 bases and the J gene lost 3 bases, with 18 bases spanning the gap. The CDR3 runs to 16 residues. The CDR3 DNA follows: TGTGCCAGCAGCCCGGGACTGCTTCCGAGTACAGATACGCAGTATTTT. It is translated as CASSPGLLPSTDTQYF.

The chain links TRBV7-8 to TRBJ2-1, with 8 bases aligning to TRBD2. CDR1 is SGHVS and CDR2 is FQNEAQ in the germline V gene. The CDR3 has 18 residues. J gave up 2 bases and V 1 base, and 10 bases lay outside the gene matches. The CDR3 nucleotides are TGTGCCAGCAGCTTAGTACGGTTTGGACTAGCTGCCTACAATGAGCAGTTCTTC. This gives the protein CASSLVRFGLAAYNEQFF.

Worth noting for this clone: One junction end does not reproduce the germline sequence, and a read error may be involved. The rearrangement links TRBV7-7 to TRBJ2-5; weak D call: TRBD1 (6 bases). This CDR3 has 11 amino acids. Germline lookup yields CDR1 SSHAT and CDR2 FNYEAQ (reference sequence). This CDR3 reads CASSTGETQYF. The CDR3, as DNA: TGTGCTAGCAGCACAGGGGAGACCCAGTACTTC.